This T cell receptor beta chain appears in the sequencing data of a study of T-cell reconstitution after alpha-beta-depleted transplantation in children. Molecular barcoding with unique molecular identifiers was used for the TCRbeta library. Each CDR3 protein gets one entry after TCRdb re-called the PCR reads with MiXCR. The table records around 180,000 distinct CDR3 sequences, over 8.5% of them present only once. General study points: Some patients showed high day-60 TCRbeta diversity, which derived from surviving recipient T cells and thymic progenitors. By about two months after transplant, alpha-beta T cells reportedly arose from several hundred graft clones that had expanded. T-cell numbers and diversity one year post-transplant derived largely from freshly generated T cells.

Details on this clonotype: Its antigen is undetermined.

CDR1 and CDR2 from the germline V gene are WSHSY and SAAADI. The CDR3 is 14 amino acids. The V segment lost 7 bases and the J segment 2 bases; nucleotides outside the gene matches: 5. Here the sequenced sample was PBMCs, taken before TCRalphabeta/CD19-depleted stem cell transplant. This chain connects TRBV10-2 to TRBJ2-1, with 7 positions matching TRBD1. The receptor was derived from a boy between 2 and 10 years old with acute myeloid leukemia, due to receive a stem cell transplant. CDR3: CASMGTATYNEQFF. DNA for the CDR3: TGCGCCAGCATGGGGACAGCTACCTACAATGAGCAGTTCTTC.